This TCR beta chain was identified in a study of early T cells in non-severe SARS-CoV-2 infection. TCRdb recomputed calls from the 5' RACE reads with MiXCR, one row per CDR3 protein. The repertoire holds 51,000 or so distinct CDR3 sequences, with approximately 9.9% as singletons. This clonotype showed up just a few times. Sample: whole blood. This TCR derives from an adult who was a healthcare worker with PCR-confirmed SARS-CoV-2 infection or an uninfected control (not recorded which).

The CDR3 DNA sequence: TGTGCCAGCAGCTTTAGACAGGGGGATAACTATGGCTACACCTTC. Protein sequence: CASSFRQGDNYGYTF. The gene calls are TRBV7-2 and TRBJ1-2, with 9 positions matching TRBD1. The CDR3 is made up of 15 amino acids. V trimming: 3 bases; J trimming: 1 base; junction bases outside the gene matches: 3. The germline V gene has CDR1 SGHTA and CDR2 FQGNSA.